This TCR beta chain was sequenced in a study of blood T cells in healthy people across ages. Regarding the study as a whole: Getting older went along with TCR beta diversity per million T cells dropping roughly linearly.

Combining a sample-barcoded 5' primer with a J-beta primer mix, a second PCR ran for roughly 7 to 12 cycles. A single record per CDR3 protein comes from TCRdb applying MiXCR to the 5' RACE reads. The table shows more than 800,000 distinct CDR3 sequences, with less than 35% occurring only once. This CDR3 comprises 15 residues. Trimming removed 4 bases at V and 5 bases at J, with 17 bases between. Germline assignment: CDR1 MNHNS and CDR2 SASEGT. This clonotype occurred many times. Its antigen is unknown. The J gene is TRBJ2-5, the V gene TRBV6-1; tentative D call: TRBD1 (7 bases). The receptor was derived from a woman older than 75 in good health. Material: blood. The CDR3 spells CASSGSTGTFETQYF. The CDR3 DNA reads as TGTGCCAGCAGTGGGTCGACAGGGACTTTTGAGACCCAGTACTTC.